What follows are 4 T cell receptor beta chains derived from one specimen sequenced in a study of T cells after posttransplantation cyclophosphamide. Sequenced by immunoSEQ multiplex PCR; TCRdb stores in-frame clones only, minus some. The table shows around 7,100 clones, with 74% occurring only once. Treatment was busulfan-fludarabine conditioning, a marrow graft, and cyclophosphamide on days +3 and +4. Here the sequenced sample was PBMCs, taken 1,400 to 1,500 days after allogeneic stem cell transplant with posttransplant cyclophosphamide. These receptors all stem from a male patient younger than 45 who received an allogeneic stem cell transplant from a related donor, was CMV-positive, and had acute GVHD only. Some T cells may be provided by the graft donor.

The J gene is TRBJ1-5, the V gene TRBV11-2; no reliable D call. Germline V gene data show CDR1 as SGHAT and CDR2 as FQNNGV. The length of the CDR3 is 13 residues. V was clipped by 5 bases and J by 4 bases, with 9 bases between them. CDR3 in DNA: TGTGCCAGCAGCCCACTAGGGAATCAGCCCCAGCATTTT. This gives the protein CASSPLGNQPQHF.

The chain has TRBV28 and TRBJ2-7; 8 nucleotides match TRBD2. Per germline, CDR1 MDHEN and CDR2 SYDVKM. Trimming took 5 bases from V and 7 from J; bases not matched to a gene: 10. The CDR3 spans 14 residues. Here the CDR3 DNA reads TGTGCCAGCAGTGTTCCTACGGGAGGGTTTGAGCAGTACTTC. As protein: CASSVPTGGFEQYF.

The chain joins TRBV5-4 to TRBJ1-1; D is ambiguous. Germline CDR1 and CDR2: SGHNT and YYREEE (reference sequence). The ends were cut back, 4 bases at V and 0 bases at J, with 13 bases in the middle. This CDR3 spans 15 amino acids. The CDR3 bases are TGTGCCAGCAGCCCCACACAGAATATGAACACTGAAGCTTTCTTT. This encodes CASSPTQNMNTEAFF.

J is TRBJ1-2 and V is TRBV7-2; D is uncertain. The germline gives CDR1 SGHTA, CDR2 FQGNSA. V shed 5 bases and J shed 8 bases, with 12 bases lying between them. CDR3 size: 12 residues. The chain's CDR3 is CASSERSGGYTF. DNA of the CDR3: TGTGCCAGCAGCGAAAGAAGTGGCGGCTACACCTTC.